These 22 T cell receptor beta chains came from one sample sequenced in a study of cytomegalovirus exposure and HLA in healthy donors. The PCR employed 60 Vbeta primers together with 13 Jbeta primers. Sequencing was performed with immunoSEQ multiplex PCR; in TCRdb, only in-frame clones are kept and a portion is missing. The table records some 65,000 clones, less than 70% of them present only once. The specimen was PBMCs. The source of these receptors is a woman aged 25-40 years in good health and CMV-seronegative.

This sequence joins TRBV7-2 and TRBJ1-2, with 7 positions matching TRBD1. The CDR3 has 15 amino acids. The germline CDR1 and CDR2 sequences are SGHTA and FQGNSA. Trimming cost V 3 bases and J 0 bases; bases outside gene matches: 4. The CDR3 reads CASSFEGASNYGYTF. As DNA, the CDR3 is TGTGCCAGCAGCTTCGAGGGGGCGTCTAACTATGGCTACACCTTC.

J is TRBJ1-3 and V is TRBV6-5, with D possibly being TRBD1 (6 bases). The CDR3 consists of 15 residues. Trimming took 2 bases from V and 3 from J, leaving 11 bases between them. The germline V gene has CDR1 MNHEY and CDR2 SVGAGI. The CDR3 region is CASSYERGFGNTIYF. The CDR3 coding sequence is TGTGCCAGCAGTTACGAAAGGGGGTTTGGAAACACCATATATTTT.

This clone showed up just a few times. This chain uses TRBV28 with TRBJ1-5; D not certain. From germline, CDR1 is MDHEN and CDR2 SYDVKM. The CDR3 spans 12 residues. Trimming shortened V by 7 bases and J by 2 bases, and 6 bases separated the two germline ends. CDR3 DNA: TGTGCCAGCACCCAGGGCAATCAGCCCCAGCATTTT. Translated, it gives CASTQGNQPQHF. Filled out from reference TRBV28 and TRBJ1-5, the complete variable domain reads DVKVTQSSRYLVKRTGEKVFLECVQDMDHENMFWYRQDPGLGLRLIYFSYDVKMKEKGDIPEGYSVSREKKERFSLILESASTNQTSMYLCASTQGNQPQHFGDGTRLSIL.

The CDR3 nucleotides read TGTGCCAGCAGTCAGCGGACAGGGGATGGTGAGACCCAGTACTTC. Translated: CASSQRTGDGETQYF. J is TRBJ2-5 and V is TRBV6-6; 9 bases are shared with TRBD1. This CDR3 region has 15 residues. V lost 5 bases and J lost 5; bases outside the gene matches: 9. Germline values: CDR1 MNHNY, CDR2 SVGAGI (reference sequence).

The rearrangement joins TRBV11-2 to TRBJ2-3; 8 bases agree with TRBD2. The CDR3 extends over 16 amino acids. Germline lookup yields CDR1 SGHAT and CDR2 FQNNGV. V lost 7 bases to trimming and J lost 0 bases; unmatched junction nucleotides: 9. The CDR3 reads CASMGGGSSSTDTQYF. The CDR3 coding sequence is TGTGCCAGCATGGGCGGGGGGTCCTCTAGCACAGATACGCAGTATTTT.

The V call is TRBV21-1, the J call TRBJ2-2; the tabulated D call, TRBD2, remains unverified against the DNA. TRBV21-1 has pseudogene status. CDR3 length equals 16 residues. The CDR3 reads CASSTIGLGVTGELFF. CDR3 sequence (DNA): TGTGCCAGCAGCACCATCGGACTAGGCGTCACCGGGGAGCTGTTTTTT.

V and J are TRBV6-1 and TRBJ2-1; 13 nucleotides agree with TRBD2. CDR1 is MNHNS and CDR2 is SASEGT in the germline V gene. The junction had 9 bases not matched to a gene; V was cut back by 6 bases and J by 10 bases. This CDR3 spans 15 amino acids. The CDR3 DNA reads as TGTGCCAGCAGCTCAATTGGGACTAGCGGGGAGGAGCAGTTCTTC. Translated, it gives CASSSIGTSGEEQFF.

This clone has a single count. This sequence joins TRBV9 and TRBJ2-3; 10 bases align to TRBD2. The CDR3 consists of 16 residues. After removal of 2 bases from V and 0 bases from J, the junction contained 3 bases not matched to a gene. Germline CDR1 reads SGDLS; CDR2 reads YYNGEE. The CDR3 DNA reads TGTGCCAGCAGCGTTTCGACTAGCGGGAGCACAGATACGCAGTATTTT. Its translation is CASSVSTSGSTDTQYF.

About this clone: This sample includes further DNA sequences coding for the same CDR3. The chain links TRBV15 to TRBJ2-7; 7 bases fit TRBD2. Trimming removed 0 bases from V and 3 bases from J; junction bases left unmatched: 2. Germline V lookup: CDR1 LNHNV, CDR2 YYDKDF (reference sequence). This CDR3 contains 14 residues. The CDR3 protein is CATSREGGGYEQYF. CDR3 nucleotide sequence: TGTGCCACCAGCAGAGAGGGGGGGGGCTACGAGCAGTACTTC.

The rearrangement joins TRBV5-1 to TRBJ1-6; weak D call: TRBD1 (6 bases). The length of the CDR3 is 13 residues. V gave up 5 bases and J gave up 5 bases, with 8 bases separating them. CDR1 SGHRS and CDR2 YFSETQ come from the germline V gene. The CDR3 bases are TGCGCCAGCAGTCAGGGGAATAATTCACCCCTCCACTTT. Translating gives CASSQGNNSPLHF.

This chain's CDR3 is CATRGREETQYF. DNA for the CDR3: TGTGCCACCCGCGGCAGGGAAGAGACCCAGTACTTC. The chain recombines TRBV7-9 with TRBJ2-5, with D possibly TRBD1 on 5 matching bases. CDR1 SEHNR and CDR2 FQNEAQ come from the germline V gene (reference sequence). The V and J ends lost 10 bases and 3 bases respectively, with 12 bases between them. The CDR3 consists of 12 residues.

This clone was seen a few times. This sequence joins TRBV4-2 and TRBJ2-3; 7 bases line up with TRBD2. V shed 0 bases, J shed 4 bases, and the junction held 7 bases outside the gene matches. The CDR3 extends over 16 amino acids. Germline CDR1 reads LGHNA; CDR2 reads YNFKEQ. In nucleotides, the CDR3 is TGTGCCAGCAGCCAAGATCACCAGCGGGGTGCAGATACGCAGTATTTT. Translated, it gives CASSQDHQRGADTQYF.

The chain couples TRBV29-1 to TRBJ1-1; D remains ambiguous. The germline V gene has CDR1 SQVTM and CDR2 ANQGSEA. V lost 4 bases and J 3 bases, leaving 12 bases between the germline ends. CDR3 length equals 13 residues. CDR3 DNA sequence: TGCAGCGTTGGACATATGATAGACACTGAAGCTTTCTTT. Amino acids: CSVGHMIDTEAFF.

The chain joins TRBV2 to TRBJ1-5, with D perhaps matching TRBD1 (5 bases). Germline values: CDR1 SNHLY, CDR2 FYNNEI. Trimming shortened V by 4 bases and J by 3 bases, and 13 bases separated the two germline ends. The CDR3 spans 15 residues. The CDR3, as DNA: TGTGCCAGCAGTGCTGGGGCAGGGATCAATCAGCCCCAGCATTTT. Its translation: CASSAGAGINQPQHF. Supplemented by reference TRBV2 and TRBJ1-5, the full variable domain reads EPEVTQTPSHQVTQMGQEVILRCVPISNHLYFYWYRQILGQKVEFLVSFYNNEISEKSEIFDDQFSVERPDGSNFTLKIRSTKLEDSAMYFCASSAGAGINQPQHFGDGTRLSIL.

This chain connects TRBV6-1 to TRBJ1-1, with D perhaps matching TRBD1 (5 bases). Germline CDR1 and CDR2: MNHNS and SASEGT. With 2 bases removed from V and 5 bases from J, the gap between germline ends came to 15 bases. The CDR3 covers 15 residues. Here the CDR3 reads CASSEWLGGRTEAFF. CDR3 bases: TGTGCCAGCAGTGAATGGCTGGGGGGGAGGACTGAAGCTTTCTTT.

The CDR3 DNA is TGTGCCAGCAGCTTACGGGGTCAAAATGAGCAGTTCTTC. Its protein product is CASSLRGQNEQFF. The V call is TRBV7-7, the J call TRBJ2-1, with D possibly matching TRBD2 (5 bases). Trimming stripped 2 bases from V and 7 bases from J, with 9 bases between. The CDR3 runs to 13 residues. CDR1 and CDR2 from the germline V gene are SSHAT and FNYEAQ (reference sequence).

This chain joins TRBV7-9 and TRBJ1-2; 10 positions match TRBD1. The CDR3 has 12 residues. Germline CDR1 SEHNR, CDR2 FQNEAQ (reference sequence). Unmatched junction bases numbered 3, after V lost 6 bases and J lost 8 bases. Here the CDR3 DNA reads TGTGCCAGCAGAGAGGACAGGGGGGGCTACACCTTC. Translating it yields CASREDRGGYTF.

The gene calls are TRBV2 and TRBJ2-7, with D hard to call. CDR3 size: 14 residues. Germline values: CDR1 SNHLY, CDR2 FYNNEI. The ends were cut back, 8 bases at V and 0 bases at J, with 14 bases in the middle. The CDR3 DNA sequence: TGTGCCAGCGAGGAGCAGCTCCACTCCTACGAGCAGTACTTC. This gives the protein CASEEQLHSYEQYF.

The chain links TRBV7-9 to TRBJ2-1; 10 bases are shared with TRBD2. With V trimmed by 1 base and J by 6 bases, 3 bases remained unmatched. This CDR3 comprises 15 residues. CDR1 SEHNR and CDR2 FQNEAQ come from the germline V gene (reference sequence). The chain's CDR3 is CASSLGSSGGNEQFF. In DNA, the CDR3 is TGTGCCAGCAGCTTAGGGTCTAGCGGGGGCAATGAGCAGTTCTTC.

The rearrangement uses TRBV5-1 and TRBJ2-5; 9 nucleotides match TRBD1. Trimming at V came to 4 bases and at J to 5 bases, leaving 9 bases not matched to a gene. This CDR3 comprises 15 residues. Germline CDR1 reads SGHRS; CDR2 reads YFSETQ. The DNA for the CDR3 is TGCGCCAGCAGCGCGCTACAGGGGGCAGGGGAGACCCAGTACTTC. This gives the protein CASSALQGAGETQYF.

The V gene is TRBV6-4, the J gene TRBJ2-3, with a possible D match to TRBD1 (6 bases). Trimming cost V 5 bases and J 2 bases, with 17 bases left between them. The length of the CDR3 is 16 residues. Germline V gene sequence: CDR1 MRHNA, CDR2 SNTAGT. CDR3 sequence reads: CASSTSLDSSTDTQYF. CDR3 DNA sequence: TGTGCCAGCAGTACTTCCCTGGACAGTTCCACAGATACGCAGTATTTT.

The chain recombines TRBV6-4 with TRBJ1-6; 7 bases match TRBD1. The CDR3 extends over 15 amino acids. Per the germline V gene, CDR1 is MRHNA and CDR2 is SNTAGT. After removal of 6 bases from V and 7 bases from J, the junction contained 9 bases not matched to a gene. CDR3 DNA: TGTGCCAGCAGGGACGGACAGGTTCTGAATTCACCCCTCCACTTT. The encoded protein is CASRDGQVLNSPLHF.